The 22 T cell receptor beta chains given below trace back to one sample, sequenced in a study of glioma-infiltrating T cells. Using RNA template, CDR3s of TCR alpha and beta were amplified with iRepertoire arm-PCR. TCRdb ran MiXCR on the multiplex PCR reads and lists one entry per CDR3 protein. The sample lists over 100,000 distinct CDR3 sequences; less than 30% were seen once. Sequences were obtained from glioma tissue, nonneoplastic brain tissue, or PBMCs (not recorded which). Receptors were obtained from a human donor with low-grade glioma or glioblastoma, undergoing nonglioma brain surgery, or in good health (not recorded which).

The chain carries TRBV4-1 and TRBJ2-7, with D perhaps TRBD1 (5 bases). The CDR3 sequence is 15 residues long. Trimming took 0 bases from V and 2 from J, leaving 11 bases between them. Germline V gene data show CDR1 as MGHRA and CDR2 as YSYEKL. The CDR3 nucleotides read TGCGCCAGCAGCCAAGAATCAGGGCGTGCCTACGAGCAGTACTTC. Residues: CASSQESGRAYEQYF.

CDR3 nucleotides: TGTGCCAGCAGTGAAGCGGGATATGCAGGAGAGACCCAGTACTTC. It is translated as CASSEAGYAGETQYF. This sequence joins TRBV2 and TRBJ2-5; D not resolved. The V gene lost 0 bases and the J gene lost 4 bases, with 12 bases spanning the gap. Per germline, CDR1 SNHLY and CDR2 FYNNEI. The CDR3 runs 15 residues.

As regards this clonotype: A much larger clone lies one base from this, so it may be a read error. The CDR3 end shows no conserved phenylalanine or tryptophan, and so a read error is likely. This rearrangement joins TRBV7-9 to TRBJ1-1; 10 positions agree with TRBD1. The CDR3 has 18 residues. J gave up 0 bases and V 3 bases, and 10 bases lay outside the gene matches. The germline CDR1 and CDR2 sequences are SEHNR and FQNEAQ (reference sequence). CDR3 nucleotides: TGTGCCAGCAGCTTCCCGGGACAGGGGACTGTCATGAACACTGAAGCTTTCCTT. Its protein product is CASSFPGQGTVMNTEAFL.

This chain connects TRBV4-1 to TRBJ2-1; tentative D call: TRBD2 (6 bases). The CDR3 loop spans 15 amino acids. V was pared by 0 bases and J by 7 bases, with 13 bases between. Germline CDR1 and CDR2: MGHRA and YSYEKL. CDR3 residues: CASSQDWRVSNEQFF. CDR3 DNA: TGCGCCAGCAGCCAAGATTGGAGGGTATCTAATGAGCAGTTCTTC.

This clonotype showed up many times. This chain joins TRBV19 and TRBJ2-1; D not resolved. The CDR3 sequence is 14 residues long. The germline gives CDR1 LNHDA, CDR2 SQIVND (reference sequence). V lost 5 bases and J lost 0, with 8 bases in between. The CDR3: CASSPLSSYNEQFF. The CDR3 bases are TGTGCCAGTAGTCCCCTCAGCTCCTACAATGAGCAGTTCTTC.

This clonotype was seen a single time. The chain employs TRBV18 and TRBJ2-7; D is perhaps TRBD1 (5 bases). Per germline, CDR1 KGHSH and CDR2 LQKENI. The CDR3 is 13 residues long. The V end was cut by 3 bases, the J end by 2 bases, with 8 bases between. The CDR3 region has the DNA TGTGCCAGCTCACCCAAGGGGACCTACGAGCAGTACTTC. Amino acid sequence: CASSPKGTYEQYF.

This clonotype has just a few counts. The chain has TRBV9 and TRBJ2-3, with 7 positions matching TRBD2. CDR3 length: 15 amino acids. J was trimmed by 2 bases and V by 0 bases; bases with no gene match: 3. Germline V gives CDR1 SGDLS, CDR2 YYNGEE. As DNA, the CDR3 is TGTGCCAGCAGCGTAGGGCTAGCGGCCACAGATACGCAGTATTTT. Protein sequence: CASSVGLAATDTQYF.

This clonotype was found once. This chain connects TRBV29-1 to TRBJ2-7; 10 bases fit TRBD1. V lost 1 base, J lost 3 bases, and 3 bases stayed unmatched. CDR1 is SQVTM, CDR2 ANQGSEA, per germline. The CDR3 is made up of 14 amino acids. The CDR3 loop is CSVEGGDRGYEQYF. The CDR3 DNA is TGCAGCGTTGAAGGGGGGGACAGGGGCTACGAGCAGTACTTC.

This clonotype was counted at least ten times. The chain has TRBV7-6 and TRBJ1-3; D not resolved. Germline V gene lookup returns CDR1 SGHVS and CDR2 FNYEAQ. The CDR3 loop spans 13 amino acids. V shed 3 bases and J shed 0 bases, with 3 bases lying between them. The CDR3 spells CASSLNSGNTIYF. CDR3 bases: TGTGCCAGCAGCTTGAACTCTGGAAACACCATATATTTT.

This clonotype was recorded at least ten times. The chain combines TRBV6-4 with TRBJ1-1; no firm D call. The CDR3 is 14 residues long. Trimming cost V 4 bases and J 1 base, with 10 bases left between them. From germline, CDR1 is MRHNA and CDR2 SNTAGT. CDR3 coding DNA: TGTGCCAGCAGTGCCTACTCGGCGAACACTGAAGCTTTCTTT. Translation: CASSAYSANTEAFF.

This clonotype occurred many times. The chain uses TRBV6-2 or TRBV6-3 and TRBJ1-1; D call uncertain. The germline gives CDR1 MNHEY, CDR2 SVGEGT. Trimming pared 5 bases from V and 0 bases from J, leaving 4 bases between. This CDR3 contains 12 residues. This CDR3 reads CASSDMNTEAFF. The CDR3 bases are TGTGCCAGCAGTGACATGAACACTGAAGCTTTCTTT.

Note on this clonotype: A read error may explain this, as a much larger clone is one base away. The chain combines TRBV14 with TRBJ2-5; D is perhaps TRBD1 (6 bases). Germline values: CDR1 SGHDN, CDR2 FVKESK. The CDR3 runs to 14 residues. The CDR3 DNA sequence: TGTCCCAGCAGCCAAGAAAACAGGGCGAAGACCCAGTACTTC. Translation gives CPSSQENRAKTQYF.

This clonotype was observed many times. J is TRBJ2-7 and V is TRBV7-6; TRBD1 matches at 9 bases. The germline gives CDR1 SGHVS, CDR2 FNYEAQ. The J segment lost 1 base and the V segment lost 5 bases, leaving 3 bases of the junction unmatched. CDR3 size: 14 residues. This CDR3 reads CASSRDRDSYEQYF. The CDR3 DNA is TGTGCCAGCAGCCGGGACAGGGATTCCTACGAGCAGTACTTC.

There are many counts of this clonotype. The chain combines TRBV28 with TRBJ1-1, with 12 bases matching TRBD1. Germline trimming cut 8 bases from V and 9 bases from J; bases unmatched to any gene: 10. The CDR3 covers 14 residues. The germline gives CDR1 MDHEN, CDR2 SYDVKM. For the CDR3, the DNA is TGTGCCAGCGGATACCGGGACAGGGGGCTGAAAGCTTTCTTT. This gives the protein CASGYRDRGLKAFF.

This clonotype was recorded at least ten times. The CDR3 protein is CASSYVGDSSYNEQFF. The CDR3 nucleotides are TGTGCCAGCAGTTACGTAGGTGACAGCTCCTACAATGAGCAGTTCTTC. This chain links TRBV6-2 or TRBV6-3 with TRBJ2-1; maybe TRBD1 (5 bases). Germline values: CDR1 MNHEY, CDR2 SVGEGT. The CDR3 is 16 residues long. Trimming cost V 2 bases and J 0 bases, with 11 bases left between them.

This clonotype was seen repeatedly, ten times or more. This rearrangement joins TRBV9 to TRBJ2-1; perhaps D is TRBD1 or TRBD2 (6 bases each). The germline gives CDR1 SGDLS, CDR2 YYNGEE. The CDR3 totals 14 residues. V was trimmed by 3 bases and J by 4 bases, leaving 11 bases between them. The CDR3 is CASSERGEYNEQFF. DNA for the CDR3: TGTGCCAGCAGCGAGAGGGGGGAGTACAATGAGCAGTTCTTC. Combining the CDR3 with reference TRBV9 and TRBJ2-1 gives the whole variable domain DSGVTQTPKHLITATGQRVTLRCSPRSGDLSVYWYQQSLDQGLQFLIQYYNGEERAKGNILERFSAQQFPDLHSELNLSSLELGDSALYFCASSERGEYNEQFFGPGTRLTVL.

Regarding this clonotype: This may be a read error: a much more frequent sequence differs by one nucleotide. The chain couples TRBV6-9 to TRBJ2-7; no clear D. Trimming shortened V by 4 bases and J by 3 bases, and 10 bases separated the two germline ends. Germline CDR1 MNHGY, CDR2 SVAAGI. The length of the CDR3 is 13 residues. The CDR3 here is CASSLERLYEQYF. The CDR3 DNA reads as TGTGCCAGCAGTTTAGAACGGCTCTACGAGCAGTACTTC.

This clonotype was counted at least ten times. The V and J genes are TRBV28 and TRBJ1-1; D may be TRBD1 (5 bases). The CDR3 sequence is 13 residues long. V was clipped by 8 bases and J by 6 bases, with 16 bases between them. Germline CDR1 is MDHEN and CDR2 is SYDVKM. This CDR3 reads CASLIQGGPEAFF. DNA for the CDR3: TGTGCCAGCCTAATCCAGGGAGGGCCTGAAGCTTTCTTT.

On this clonotype itself: Given a much more abundant clone one base away, this may be a read error. This chain joins TRBV11-1 and TRBJ2-1, with D possibly TRBD2 on 7 matching bases. Germline V gene sequence: CDR1 SGHAT, CDR2 FQDESV (reference sequence). The V end was cut by 3 bases, the J end by 2 bases, with 14 bases between. This CDR3 comprises 16 residues. The DNA of the CDR3 is TGTGCCAGCAGCTTCTCCCAAGGGGGGGCCTACAATGAGCAGTTCTTC. Its protein product is CASSFSQGGAYNEQFF.

Worth noting for this clonotype: Sequence at one end of the junction differs from germline and may be a read error. V and J are TRBV11-3 and TRBJ1-3; D gene ambiguous. Germline CDR1 is SGHNT and CDR2 is YENEEA. This CDR3 contains 16 residues. The CDR3 DNA is TGTGCCAGCAACTTACCCCGTTCGAGCTCTGGAAACACCATATATTTT. This sequence encodes CASNLPRSSSGNTIYF.

Concerning this clonotype: A single base separates this from a much larger clone, so it may be a read error. The chain carries TRBV24-1 and TRBJ2-1; D is uncertain. CDR1 and CDR2 (germline): KGHDR, SFDVKD. The CDR3 loop spans 11 amino acids. This CDR3 reads CDTSTYNEQFF. For the CDR3, the DNA is TGTGACACCAGTACCTACAATGAGCAGTTCTTC.

Comments on this clonotype: Being one base from a much bigger clone, this may be a read error. The chain carries TRBV5-1 and TRBJ2-7; 9 bases line up with TRBD1. The CDR3 loop spans 14 amino acids. J gave up 5 bases and V 4 bases, and 7 bases lay outside the gene matches. The germline V gene has CDR1 SGHRS and CDR2 YFSETQ. The chain's CDR3 is CASSPRTGEDEQYF. In nucleotides, the CDR3 is TGCGCCAGCAGCCCGAGGACAGGGGAAGACGAGCAGTACTTC. Looking up the rest from reference TRBV5-1 and TRBJ2-7 gives the full variable domain: KAGVTQTPRYLIKTRGQQVTLSCSPISGHRSVSWYQQTPGQGLQFLFEYFSETQRNKGNFPGRFSGRQFSNSRSEMNVSTLELGDSALYLCASSPRTGEDEQYFGPGTRLTVT.